This is a list of T cell receptor beta chains from one sample in a study of T cell repertoires in cytomegalovirus infection. TCRdb used MiXCR to reprocess the reads, holding one entry per CDR3 protein. The sample holds about 830,000 distinct CDR3 sequences, 30% to 35% seen once. No antigen is known for these receptors. The sequenced sample was cultured CD8+ T cells from PBMCs, obtained from culture after CMV antigen stimulation. Every receptor here comes from a human donor in good health (CMV status not recorded). Some clones in this sample may be carry-over from other donors' samples. Each CDR3 is given with its conserved first and last residue. Fields, in order: CDR3 length, D gene, J gene, V gene, clone size, CDR3 protein, CDR3 DNA. D genes are given only for firm matches. A clone size is listed for some rows: how often the clone was seen (once, few, many), or a class if it is expanded.

15	TRBD1	TRBJ1-1	TRBV29-1	NA	CSVIQGANLNTEAFF	TGCAGCGTTATACAGGGGGCTAACTTGAACACTGAAGCTTTCTTT
13	NA	TRBJ1-1	TRBV6-2/TRBV6-3	NA	CASTDPRPTEAFF	TGTGCCAGCACTGACCCACGTCCCACTGAAGCTTTCTTT
13	NA	TRBJ1-2	TRBV12-3/TRBV12-4	NA	CASSFNQGYGYTF	TGTGCCAGCAGTTTTAACCAGGGCTATGGCTACACCTTC
15	TRBD2	TRBJ2-1	TRBV4-1	NA	CASSSTSGVSNEQFF	TGCGCCAGCAGCTCGACTAGCGGGGTTTCCAATGAGCAGTTCTTC
17	TRBD1	TRBJ1-2	TRBV7-9	NA	CASSSRTDRGWLYGYTF	TGTGCCAGCAGCTCGCGGACCGACAGGGGATGGCTCTATGGCTACACCTTC
12	NA	TRBJ2-6	TRBV7-9	few	CASNGGANVLTF	TGTGCCAGCAACGGCGGGGCCAACGTCCTGACTTTC
16	TRBD2	TRBJ2-2	TRBV27	few	CASSPLAGENTGELFF	TGTGCCAGCAGTCCCCTAGCGGGGGAGAACACCGGGGAGCTGTTTTTT
13	NA	TRBJ1-5	TRBV5-1	few	CASSSIPNQPQHF	TGCGCCAGCAGCTCTATACCTAATCAGCCCCAGCATTTT
14	NA	TRBJ1-1	TRBV19	few	CASTTRGYSAEAFF	TGTGCCAGTACCACACGTGGTTATTCGGCTGAAGCTTTCTTT
15	NA	TRBJ2-3	TRBV19	once	CASSIMQGRIDTQYF	TGTGCCAGTAGTATCATGCAGGGGAGAATAGATACGCAGTATTTT
17	TRBD2	TRBJ2-3	TRBV7-2	many	CASSPGTSGGPWDTQYF	TGTGCCAGCAGCCCCGGGACTAGCGGGGGTCCATGGGATACGCAGTATTTT
16	NA	TRBJ2-1	TRBV5-6	few	CASSLASRGGYNEQFF	TGTGCCAGCAGCTTGGCTAGCAGGGGTGGCTACAATGAGCAGTTCTTC
13	NA	TRBJ2-7	TRBV29-1	few	CSARGFPAYEQYF	TGCAGCGCCAGAGGGTTTCCTGCCTACGAGCAGTACTTC
15	NA	TRBJ1-5	TRBV4-1	NA	CASSRASGSNQPQHF	TGCGCCAGCAGCCGGGCCTCAGGGAGCAATCAGCCCCAGCATTTT
14	TRBD1	TRBJ2-1	TRBV5-5	NA	CASSLTGVGHEQFF	TGTGCCAGCAGCTTGACAGGGGTTGGCCATGAGCAGTTCTTC
13	NA	TRBJ1-2	TRBV6-2/TRBV6-3	NA	CASRTPGPYGYTF	TGTGCCAGCAGGACTCCGGGCCCCTATGGCTACACCTTC